A selection of T cell receptor beta chains follows, all from one sample in a study of T-cell reconstitution after alpha-beta-depleted transplantation in children. MiXCR, applied by TCRdb to the PCR reads, yields one record per CDR3 protein. Of approximately 300,000 distinct CDR3 sequences in the sample, 9.5% to 13% are singletons; the top ten hold about 8%. The sequencing here drew on PBMCs, taken before TCRalphabeta/CD19-depleted stem cell transplant. Source of these receptors: a boy younger than two with acute myeloid leukemia, due to receive a stem cell transplant. The CDR3 runs from the conserved cysteine through the conserved F or W. The D gene is left open where the match is weak. Clone size is stated in some rows and not others, as once, few, many or a class when expanded.

D gene: NA; clone size: many; V gene: TRBV7-2; J gene: TRBJ1-5; CDR3 DNA: TGTGCCAGCAGCTTTAGGGGGCAGCCCCAGCATTTT; CDR3 protein: CASSFRGQPQHF
D gene: NA; clone size: many; V gene: TRBV2; J gene: TRBJ1-2; CDR3 DNA: TGTGCCAGCAGGCCAGTTAACTATGGCTACACCTTC; CDR3 protein: CASRPVNYGYTF
D gene: TRBD1; clone size: many; V gene: TRBV9; J gene: TRBJ1-4; CDR3 DNA: TGTGCCAGCAGCGCGCAGGGGGCGGCCCCGGGAAAACTGTTTTTT; CDR3 protein: CASSAQGAAPGKLFF
D gene: TRBD2; clone size: many; V gene: TRBV4-3; J gene: TRBJ2-1; CDR3 DNA: TGCGCCAGCAGCCAAGTACTAGCGGGAGTCAAGTTCTTC; CDR3 protein: CASSQVLAGVKFF
D gene: NA; clone size: many; V gene: TRBV28; J gene: TRBJ1-5; CDR3 DNA: TGTGCCAGCATCAGGGCAGGGGGCAATCAGCCCCAGCATTTT; CDR3 protein: CASIRAGGNQPQHF
D gene: TRBD2; clone size: NA; V gene: TRBV13; J gene: TRBJ2-4; CDR3 DNA: TGTGCCAGCAGCTTAGAAGAGCGGGAGGCAAGGTACTTC; CDR3 protein: CASSLEEREARYF
D gene: TRBD1; clone size: many; V gene: TRBV7-9; J gene: TRBJ2-7; CDR3 DNA: TGTGCCAGCAGCCCCCCCGATTTGACAGGGGTCCACGAGCAGTACTTC; CDR3 protein: CASSPPDLTGVHEQYF
D gene: TRBD2; clone size: NA; V gene: TRBV4-3; J gene: TRBJ2-7; CDR3 DNA: TGCGCCAGCAGCAAGGGGAGCGGGGAACTCTACGAGCAGTACTTC; CDR3 protein: CASSKGSGELYEQYF
D gene: NA; clone size: NA; V gene: TRBV29-1; J gene: TRBJ2-1; CDR3 DNA: TGCAGCGTTGACAGGACAGACAATGAGCAGTTCTTC; CDR3 protein: CSVDRTDNEQFF
D gene: NA; clone size: many; V gene: TRBV28; J gene: TRBJ1-2; CDR3 DNA: TGTGCCAGCAGTTTCGCAGGAGGCTATGGCTACACCTTC; CDR3 protein: CASSFAGGYGYTF
D gene: TRBD2; clone size: NA; V gene: TRBV18; J gene: TRBJ2-7; CDR3 DNA: TGTGCCAGCTCAGCGGGGGACGGCCCATCCTACGAGCAGTACTTC; CDR3 protein: CASSAGDGPSYEQYF
D gene: NA; clone size: many; V gene: TRBV3-1; J gene: TRBJ2-7; CDR3 DNA: TGTGCCAGCAGCCAAGAAGGATCATTAGACTTCTCCTACGAGCAGTACTTC; CDR3 protein: CASSQEGSLDFSYEQYF
D gene: NA; clone size: many; V gene: TRBV6-5; J gene: TRBJ2-7; CDR3 DNA: TGTGCCAGCAGTTACAGAGCAGGCCCGACGAGCTCCTACGAGCAGTACTTC; CDR3 protein: CASSYRAGPTSSYEQYF
D gene: TRBD1; clone size: NA; V gene: TRBV29-1; J gene: TRBJ1-2; CDR3 DNA: TGCAGCGTCCTCCCGACAGGGGTCAACTATGGCTACACCTTC; CDR3 protein: CSVLPTGVNYGYTF
D gene: NA; clone size: many; V gene: TRBV5-1; J gene: TRBJ2-7; CDR3 DNA: TGCGCCAGCAGCTTGGTGGTGCCCCTGGACGAGCAGTACTTC; CDR3 protein: CASSLVVPLDEQYF
D gene: NA; clone size: NA; V gene: TRBV30; J gene: TRBJ2-3; CDR3 DNA: TGTGCCTGGAGTGTAGGGAGCACAGATACGCAGTATTTT; CDR3 protein: CAWSVGSTDTQYF
D gene: TRBD1; clone size: few; V gene: TRBV6-1; J gene: TRBJ1-5; CDR3 DNA: TGTGCCAGCAGCCGGGACAGGCGCAATCAGCCCCAGCATTTT; CDR3 protein: CASSRDRRNQPQHF
D gene: TRBD2; clone size: many; V gene: TRBV5-1; J gene: TRBJ2-3; CDR3 DNA: TGCGCCAGCAGCTTGAACAGCGGGGGGTATCTCACAGATACGCAGTATTTT; CDR3 protein: CASSLNSGGYLTDTQYF
D gene: TRBD2; clone size: many; V gene: TRBV28; J gene: TRBJ2-6; CDR3 DNA: TGTGCCAGCATCCGGGGGGGGTCAGGGGCCAACGTCCTGACTTTC; CDR3 protein: CASIRGGSGANVLTF
D gene: NA; clone size: NA; V gene: TRBV12-3/TRBV12-4; J gene: TRBJ2-7; CDR3 DNA: TGTGCCAGCAGTTTGGTATCCTACGAGCAGTGCTTC; CDR3 protein: CASSLVSYEQCF
D gene: NA; clone size: many; V gene: TRBV7-2; J gene: TRBJ2-4; CDR3 DNA: TGTGCCAGCAGCTTAGACGCCCAGGGCATTCAGTACTTC; CDR3 protein: CASSLDAQGIQYF
D gene: NA; clone size: many; V gene: TRBV28; J gene: TRBJ2-7; CDR3 DNA: TGTGCCAGCTCCCGCGCGGGCCGCTACGAGCAGTACTTC; CDR3 protein: CASSRAGRYEQYF
D gene: NA; clone size: NA; V gene: TRBV4-3; J gene: TRBJ2-4; CDR3 DNA: TGCGCCAGCAGCCAAGATTCGGGCCCAGGGGCCAAAAACATTCAGTACTTC; CDR3 protein: CASSQDSGPGAKNIQYF
D gene: NA; clone size: many; V gene: TRBV7-3; J gene: TRBJ1-5; CDR3 DNA: TGTGCCAGCAGCTTAAGAGAGGGCAGCAGCAATCAGCCCCAGCATTTT; CDR3 protein: CASSLREGSSNQPQHF
D gene: NA; clone size: many; V gene: TRBV7-8; J gene: TRBJ2-2; CDR3 DNA: TGTGCCAGCAGCTTAGTGGGACTCCTCACCGGGGAGCTGTTTTTT; CDR3 protein: CASSLVGLLTGELFF
D gene: TRBD2; clone size: NA; V gene: TRBV12-3/TRBV12-4; J gene: TRBJ2-1; CDR3 DNA: TGTGCCAGCTGTTTAGCGAGGACTAGCGGGAGTGGGGACAATGAGCAGTTCTTC; CDR3 protein: CASCLARTSGSGDNEQFF
D gene: NA; clone size: many; V gene: TRBV10-3; J gene: TRBJ2-5; CDR3 DNA: TGTGCCATCAGTGAACCTTGGTACCAAGAGACCCAGTACTTC; CDR3 protein: CAISEPWYQETQYF
D gene: TRBD2; clone size: many; V gene: TRBV4-2; J gene: TRBJ2-1; CDR3 DNA: TGTGCCAGCAGCCAAGGAGTCCTAGCGGCCTACAATGAGCAGTTCTTC; CDR3 protein: CASSQGVLAAYNEQFF
D gene: TRBD2; clone size: many; V gene: TRBV29-1; J gene: TRBJ2-3; CDR3 DNA: TGCAGCGTTAGCGGACTAGCGGGAGAGGGCACAGATACGCAGTATTTT; CDR3 protein: CSVSGLAGEGTDTQYF
D gene: NA; clone size: many; V gene: TRBV7-2; J gene: TRBJ2-2; CDR3 DNA: TGTGCCAGCAGCTGGACATTGAACACCGGGGAGCTGTTTTTT; CDR3 protein: CASSWTLNTGELFF
D gene: TRBD1; clone size: many; V gene: TRBV5-1; J gene: TRBJ1-1; CDR3 DNA: TGCGCCAGCAGCACGCGACAGGGCCGGAACACTGAAGCTTTCTTT; CDR3 protein: CASSTRQGRNTEAFF
D gene: NA; clone size: few; V gene: TRBV4-1; J gene: TRBJ1-5; CDR3 DNA: TGCGCCAGCAGCCCCAAAGAGTTGTCCGGCCCCCAGCCCCAGCATTTT; CDR3 protein: CASSPKELSGPQPQHF
D gene: NA; clone size: NA; V gene: TRBV5-1; J gene: TRBJ2-3; CDR3 DNA: TGCGCCAGCAGCTTAAGGGGACAAAAAACTAGCACAGATACGCAGTATTTT; CDR3 protein: CASSLRGQKTSTDTQYF
D gene: TRBD1; clone size: many; V gene: TRBV20-1; J gene: TRBJ1-3; CDR3 DNA: TGCAGTGCTACGGACAGGGCTGGAAACACCATATATTTT; CDR3 protein: CSATDRAGNTIYF
D gene: NA; clone size: few; V gene: TRBV6-1; J gene: TRBJ2-4; CDR3 DNA: TGTGCCAGCAGTGAAAGGGGCAGGGCCGGGATATCCGGAAACATTCAGTACTTC; CDR3 protein: CASSERGRAGISGNIQYF
D gene: NA; clone size: NA; V gene: TRBV5-1; J gene: TRBJ1-5; CDR3 DNA: TGCGCCAGCAGCTTGGTTTCCGGGAGTAATCAGCCCCAGCATTTT; CDR3 protein: CASSLVSGSNQPQHF